The 30 T cell receptor beta chains below come from one sample, sequenced in a study of T cell repertoires in ileal Crohn's disease. Sequenced by immunoSEQ multiplex PCR; TCRdb stores in-frame clones only, minus some. The data show around 33,000 clones, around four fifths seen once. The sample taken for sequencing was ileal tissue. The receptors stem from an adult with Crohn's disease.

V usage is TRBV2 and J usage is TRBJ1-5, with 8 bases fitting TRBD1. Germline loops: CDR1 SNHLY, CDR2 FYNNEI. This CDR3 contains 16 residues. Trimming took 6 bases from V and 6 from J; bases not matched to a gene: 13. The CDR3 sequence: CASSYETGVAGQPQHF. CDR3 DNA: TGTGCCAGCAGCTATGAGACAGGGGTAGCAGGTCAGCCCCAGCATTTT.

The rearrangement joins TRBV19 to TRBJ1-2; 9 bases match TRBD1. J lost 5 bases, V lost 5 bases, and 6 bases had no gene match. The length of the CDR3 is 14 residues. Germline CDR1 is LNHDA and CDR2 is SQIVND (reference sequence). The DNA for the CDR3 is TGTGCCAGTAGTGCCACGGGGACAGGGTATGGCTACACCTTC. This translates into CASSATGTGYGYTF.

The CDR3 sequence is CASRPRDRAYEQYF. The CDR3 DNA reads TGTGCCAGCAGACCCCGGGACAGGGCCTACGAGCAGTACTTC. The gene calls are TRBV27 and TRBJ2-7, with 9 bases identical to TRBD1. V was clipped by 6 bases and J by 2 bases; unmatched bases: 5. The CDR3 is 14 residues long. Per germline, CDR1 MNHEY and CDR2 SMNVEV (reference sequence).

This clone turned up a few times. In nucleotides, the CDR3 is TGTGCCAGCAGTGTTCTAGCGGGGGGGCCCCGGGAGACCCAGTACTTC. This translates into CASSVLAGGPRETQYF. This chain joins TRBV2 and TRBJ2-5, with 12 bases identical to TRBD2. The germline V gene encodes CDR1 SNHLY and CDR2 FYNNEI. J lost 5 bases, V lost 4 bases, and 8 bases had no gene match. The CDR3 is 16 amino acids.

This clone was counted only a few times. The chain links TRBV7-6 to TRBJ1-1; D call uncertain. With 3 bases removed from V and 1 base from J, the gap between germline ends came to 6 bases. This CDR3 comprises 13 residues. Germline CDR1 and CDR2: SGHVS and FNYEAQ. The CDR3 protein is CASSLAENTEAFF. As DNA, the CDR3 is TGTGCCAGCAGCTTGGCGGAGAACACTGAAGCTTTCTTT.

The chain employs TRBV10-3 and TRBJ1-1; D gene ambiguous. Germline-derived CDR1 and CDR2 are ENHRY and SYGVKD. Trimming took 1 base from V and 6 from J, leaving 9 bases between them. This CDR3 is 13 amino acids long. The CDR3 DNA is TGTGCCATCAGTGAGTTAGAGGAATCTGAAGCTTTCTTT. Amino acids: CAISELEESEAFF.

The chain has TRBV6-1 and TRBJ1-6, with a possible D match to TRBD1 (5 bases). This CDR3 comprises 13 residues. Trimming cost V 6 bases and J 6 bases, with 9 bases left between them. The germline CDR1 and CDR2 sequences are MNHNS and SASEGT. DNA of the CDR3: TGTGCCAGCAGGGGACTCGTTAATTCACCCCTCCACTTT. This sequence encodes CASRGLVNSPLHF.

This clone appeared once. V is TRBV5-4 and J is TRBJ2-5, with D perhaps TRBD1 (7 bases). Germline V gives CDR1 SGHNT, CDR2 YYREEE (reference sequence). The CDR3 is 13 residues long. CDR3 sequence: CASGGGSEETQYF. As DNA, the CDR3 is TGTGCTAGCGGAGGGGGCTCAGAAGAGACCCAGTACTTC.

The rearrangement links TRBV5-4 to TRBJ2-7; a possible D gene is TRBD1 (6 bases). Looked up from germline, CDR1 is SGHNT and CDR2 is YYREEE (reference sequence). With 4 bases removed from V and 1 base from J, the gap between germline ends came to 9 bases. The CDR3 spans 13 residues. This chain's CDR3 is CASSSGQSYEQYF. In DNA form, the CDR3 reads TGTGCCAGCAGCAGTGGACAGTCCTACGAGCAGTACTTC.

The chain combines TRBV7-3 with TRBJ2-2; 9 nucleotides align to TRBD1. The ends lost 3 bases at V and 6 bases at J; junction bases unmatched: 11. The CDR3 runs 17 residues. Germline assignment: CDR1 SGHTA and CDR2 FQGTGA. In DNA form, the CDR3 reads TGTGCCAGCAGCTTGGTGGGCGGACAGGGGTTGTCCGGGGAGCTGTTTTTT. This codes for CASSLVGGQGLSGELFF.

The chain joins TRBV5-1 to TRBJ2-3; TRBD1 agrees at 8 bases. The CDR3 spans 15 residues. Germline V gene sequence: CDR1 SGHRS, CDR2 YFSETQ. Losses at the gene ends were 0 bases for V and 4 bases for J; bases not matched to a gene: 4. The CDR3 nucleotides read TGCGCCAGCAGCTTGGGGACAGGGAGGTCAGATACGCAGTATTTT. It translates to CASSLGTGRSDTQYF.

The V gene is TRBV5-1, the J gene TRBJ2-2, with D uncertain. The V gene's germline CDR1 is SGHRS and CDR2 YFSETQ. Trimming took 4 bases from V and 6 from J, leaving 10 bases between them. The CDR3 extends over 13 amino acids. The CDR3: CASSLKLPGELFF. Here the CDR3 DNA reads TGCGCCAGCAGCCTGAAACTACCCGGGGAGCTGTTTTTT.

The chain is built from TRBV6-1 and TRBJ2-7, with 11 bases matching TRBD1. CDR3 length equals 17 residues. The V and J ends lost 2 bases and 5 bases, in that order; junction bases with no gene match: 11. The V gene's germline CDR1 is MNHNS and CDR2 SASEGT. DNA of the CDR3: TGTGCCAGCAGTGAATTCGGAAGGCCGGGACAGGGGGACGAGCAGTACTTC. This translates into CASSEFGRPGQGDEQYF.

The chain is built from TRBV18 and TRBJ1-5, with D hard to call. V was clipped by 1 base and J by 7 bases, with 23 bases between them. The germline CDR1 and CDR2 sequences are KGHSH and LQKENI. CDR3 length equals 18 residues. CDR3: CASSPLPLAGTLGQPQHF. The CDR3 nucleotides read TGTGCCAGCTCACCACTTCCCTTGGCGGGAACTTTAGGACAGCCCCAGCATTTT.

The rearrangement uses TRBV5-1 and TRBJ2-3; 7 bases line up with TRBD2. The junction had 6 bases not matched to a gene; V was cut back by 0 bases and J by 2 bases. The CDR3 contains 16 residues. Germline CDR1 is SGHRS and CDR2 is YFSETQ. DNA for the CDR3: TGCGCCAGCAGCTTGGCCGGCGCGGGAGTCACAGATACGCAGTATTTT. This codes for CASSLAGAGVTDTQYF.

The rearrangement joins TRBV5-4 to TRBJ2-3, with a tentative D call TRBD2 (5 bases). Germline V lookup: CDR1 SGHNT, CDR2 YYREEE (reference sequence). V gave up 1 base and J gave up 2 bases, with 11 bases separating them. This CDR3 is 15 amino acids long. CDR3 sequence reads: CASSLQRDNTDTQYF. The CDR3 DNA sequence: TGTGCCAGCAGCTTGCAACGGGATAACACAGATACGCAGTATTTT.

This rearrangement joins TRBV6-5 to TRBJ2-3; D gene unclear. CDR1 MNHEY and CDR2 SVGAGI come from the germline V gene. The CDR3 spans 13 residues. V was shortened by 8 bases and J by 1 base, with 10 bases between the two germline ends. The CDR3 is CASVHYGTDTQYF. In DNA, the CDR3 is TGTGCCAGCGTTCACTACGGCACAGATACGCAGTATTTT.

V usage is TRBV20-1 and J usage is TRBJ1-1; D gene unclear. CDR3 length equals 11 residues. Germline CDR1 reads DFQATT; CDR2 reads SNEGSKA (reference sequence). V lost 0 bases to trimming and J lost 7 bases, with 6 bases between them. CDR3 DNA: TGCAGTGCTAGAGAAACGGGTGAAGCTTTCTTT. Its translation: CSARETGEAFF.

V and J are TRBV11-3 and TRBJ2-5; the match to TRBD1 covers 8 bases. The CDR3 is 15 amino acids. Germline-derived CDR1 and CDR2 are SGHNT and YENEEA. V was pared by 5 bases and J by 5 bases, with 10 bases of the junction left unmatched. DNA for the CDR3: TGTGCCAGCAGCCAAGGCAGGGGGCCATTGGAGACCCAGTACTTC. Protein product: CASSQGRGPLETQYF.

The J gene is TRBJ1-2, the V gene TRBV30, with D perhaps TRBD1 (5 bases). The V gene's germline CDR1 is GTSNPN and CDR2 SVGIG (reference sequence). Trimming removed 0 bases from V and 8 bases from J, with 13 bases in between. CDR3 length: 13 residues. CDR3 sequence reads: CAWSVGGAGGYTF. CDR3 nucleotides: TGTGCCTGGAGTGTAGGAGGGGCTGGCGGCTACACCTTC. The full variable domain, its missing parts supplied by reference TRBV30 and TRBJ1-2, is SQTIHQWPATLVQPVGSPLSLECTVEGTSNPNLYWYRQAAGRGLQLLFYSVGIGQISSEVPQNLSASRPQDRQFILSSKKLLLSDSGFYLCAWSVGGAGGYTFGSGTRLTVV.

This clone was detected only a few times. The V and J genes are TRBV12-5 and TRBJ1-2; 9 nucleotides line up with TRBD1. Germline V gene data show CDR1 as LGHNT and CDR2 as FRNRAP. CDR3 size: 14 residues. Trimming removed 5 bases from V and 8 bases from J; junction bases left unmatched: 9. CDR3 in amino acids: CASGKQGALGGYTF. The CDR3 DNA is TGTGCTAGTGGTAAACAGGGGGCTCTAGGGGGCTACACCTTC.

This chain connects TRBV29-1 to TRBJ1-2, with TRBD1 as a possible D gene (5 bases). Germline CDR1 SQVTM, CDR2 ANQGSEA. Trimming stripped 3 bases from V and 4 bases from J, with 18 bases between. The CDR3 contains 15 residues. The CDR3 region has the DNA TGCAGCGTTGAGTTCAGGGTGTTTGCTTTCTATGGCTACACCTTC. This encodes CSVEFRVFAFYGYTF.

The J gene is TRBJ2-5, the V gene TRBV4-3; possibly TRBD2 for D (7 bases). Trimming shortened V by 0 bases and J by 4 bases, and 15 bases separated the two germline ends. Per the germline V gene, CDR1 is LGHNA and CDR2 is YSLEER. The CDR3 consists of 16 residues. CDR3 DNA sequence: TGCGCCAGCAGCCAAGAGGGGAGGGGGGGGCGAGAGACCCAGTACTTC. Translation gives CASSQEGRGGRETQYF.

This clone was recorded a few times. This chain links TRBV30 with TRBJ2-2; 9 bases fit TRBD1. J was trimmed by 7 bases and V by 2 bases; bases with no gene match: 8. The CDR3 spans 15 residues. The germline V gene has CDR1 GTSNPN and CDR2 SVGIG (reference sequence). CDR3 region: CAWSHRDRAIGELFF. CDR3 DNA sequence: TGTGCCTGGAGTCACCGGGACAGGGCTATCGGGGAGCTGTTTTTT.

V usage is TRBV30 and J usage is TRBJ1-6, with D maybe TRBD1 (5 bases). V lost 3 bases and J 0 bases, leaving 9 bases between the germline ends. Germline V CDR1 and CDR2: GTSNPN, SVGIG (reference sequence). The CDR3 sequence is 15 residues long. The CDR3: CAWRGGSSYNSPLHF. CDR3 nucleotide sequence: TGTGCCTGGAGGGGGGGGAGCTCCTATAATTCACCCCTCCACTTT.

The chain couples TRBV6-4 to TRBJ2-1, with D perhaps TRBD2 (6 bases). V dropped 5 bases and J dropped 3 bases, with 14 bases sitting between them. CDR1 and CDR2 from the germline V gene are MRHNA and SNTAGT. This CDR3 is built from 15 residues. The CDR3 coding sequence is TGTGCCAGCAGTCCCCTCTTCGGGAGCTACAATGAGCAGTTCTTC. The encoded protein is CASSPLFGSYNEQFF.

The chain combines TRBV6-5 with TRBJ1-1, with TRBD1 matching 8 bases. The CDR3 contains 12 residues. Unmatched junction bases numbered 6, after V lost 6 bases and J lost 9 bases. Germline V lookup: CDR1 MNHEY, CDR2 SVGAGI. The CDR3 is CASRRQGQKAFF. The CDR3 region has the DNA TGTGCCAGCAGGCGACAGGGGCAGAAAGCTTTCTTT.

This chain links TRBV5-4 with TRBJ2-7, with D unclear. The CDR3 contains 13 residues. Trimming removed 2 bases at V and 1 base at J, with 7 bases between. CDR1 is SGHNT, CDR2 YYREEE, per germline (reference sequence). In DNA form, the CDR3 reads TGTGCCAGCAGCTTTGAACAGTCCTACGAGCAGTACTTC. Translated, it gives CASSFEQSYEQYF.

The chain joins TRBV4-2 to TRBJ2-7; 11 nucleotides match TRBD2. Trimming at V came to 0 bases and at J to 2 bases, leaving 3 bases not matched to a gene. The germline V gene encodes CDR1 LGHNA and CDR2 YNFKEQ. The length of the CDR3 is 16 residues. The CDR3 protein is CASSQELGLAAYEQYF. The CDR3 DNA reads TGTGCCAGCAGCCAAGAACTGGGACTAGCGGCCTACGAGCAGTACTTC.

The V and J genes are TRBV18 and TRBJ2-7; a weak D match, TRBD1 (5 bases). CDR1 is KGHSH, CDR2 LQKENI, per germline. V gave up 3 bases and J gave up 6 bases, with 18 bases separating them. This CDR3 region has 15 residues. This CDR3 reads CASSPSRQGAVEQYF. In DNA form, the CDR3 reads TGTGCCAGCTCACCTTCGAGACAAGGGGCGGTCGAGCAGTACTTC.